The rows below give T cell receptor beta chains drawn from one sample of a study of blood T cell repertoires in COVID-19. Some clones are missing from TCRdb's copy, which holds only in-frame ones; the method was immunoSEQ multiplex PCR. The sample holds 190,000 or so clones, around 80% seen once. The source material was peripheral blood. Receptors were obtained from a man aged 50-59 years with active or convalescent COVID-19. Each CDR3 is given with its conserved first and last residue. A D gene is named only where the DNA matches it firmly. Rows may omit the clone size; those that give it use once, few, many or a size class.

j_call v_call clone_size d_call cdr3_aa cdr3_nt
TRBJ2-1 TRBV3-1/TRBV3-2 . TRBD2 CASSHIAGWFF TGTGCCAGCAGCCACATAGCGGGGTGGTTCTTC
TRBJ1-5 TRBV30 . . CAWSLVFGSQPQHF TGTGCCTGGAGCTTGGTTTTTGGGAGTCAGCCCCAGCATTTT
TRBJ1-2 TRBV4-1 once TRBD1 CASSQDGQGVYGYTF TGCGCCAGCAGCCAAGATGGACAGGGGGTTTATGGCTACACCTTC
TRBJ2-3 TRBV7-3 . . CASSSGTDTQYF TGTGCCAGCAGCTCGGGAACAGATACGCAGTATTTT
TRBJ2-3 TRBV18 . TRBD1 CASSADRGSDTQYF TGTGCCAGCTCAGCGGACAGGGGGAGCGATACGCAGTATTTT
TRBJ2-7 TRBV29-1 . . CSVDHLAGEQYF TGCAGCGTTGATCACCTAGCCGGAGAGCAGTACTTC
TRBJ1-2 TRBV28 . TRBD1 CASSLTGTGQIGYTF TGTGCCAGCAGTCTCACCGGGACAGGGCAGATTGGCTACACCTTC
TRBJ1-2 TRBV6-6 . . CASSPPPGPNYGYTF TGTGCCAGCAGCCCTCCGCCGGGTCCAAACTATGGCTACACCTTC
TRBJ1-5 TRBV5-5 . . CASSSYSNQPQHF TGTGCCAGCAGCTCGTATAGCAATCAGCCCCAGCATTTT
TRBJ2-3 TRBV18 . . CASSQDSGTDTQYF TGTGCCAGCTCACAGGACAGTGGCACAGATACGCAGTATTTT
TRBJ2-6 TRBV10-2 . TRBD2 CASRTTGGPLGANVLTF TGCGCCAGCCGGACTACGGGGGGGCCACTGGGGGCCAACGTCCTGACTTTC
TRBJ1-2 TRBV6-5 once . CASSYSTGGPWGYTF TGTGCCAGCAGTTACTCGACGGGGGGCCCTTGGGGCTACACCTTC
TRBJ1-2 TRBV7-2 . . CASSLVSVHGYTF TGTGCCAGCAGCTTAGTCTCGGTCCATGGCTACACCTTC
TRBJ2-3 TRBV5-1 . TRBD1 CASSSPHTGDRTDTQYF TGCGCCAGCTCGTCCCCCCATACAGGGGACCGCACAGATACGCAGTATTTT